This TCR beta chain stems from a study of blood T cells in healthy people across ages. Next came a second PCR, run for about 7 to 12 cycles, which used a sample-barcoded 5' primer along with a J-beta primer mix. MiXCR was run by TCRdb on the 5' RACE reads, yielding one entry per CDR3 protein. The sample lists approximately 290,000 distinct CDR3 sequences, 25% to 30% occurring once. V shed 1 base, J shed 5 bases, and the junction held 7 bases outside the gene matches. Germline V gene sequence: CDR1 LNHNV, CDR2 YYDKDF (reference sequence). The length of the CDR3 is 15 residues. Sequencing was carried out using blood. V usage is TRBV15 and J usage is TRBJ2-5; 7 nucleotides agree with TRBD2. The TCR sequence derives from a woman in her 70s in good health. The CDR3 here is CATSRALAGGETQYF. The CDR3 DNA sequence: TGTGCCACCAGCAGAGCGCTAGCCGGGGGGGAGACCCAGTACTTC.